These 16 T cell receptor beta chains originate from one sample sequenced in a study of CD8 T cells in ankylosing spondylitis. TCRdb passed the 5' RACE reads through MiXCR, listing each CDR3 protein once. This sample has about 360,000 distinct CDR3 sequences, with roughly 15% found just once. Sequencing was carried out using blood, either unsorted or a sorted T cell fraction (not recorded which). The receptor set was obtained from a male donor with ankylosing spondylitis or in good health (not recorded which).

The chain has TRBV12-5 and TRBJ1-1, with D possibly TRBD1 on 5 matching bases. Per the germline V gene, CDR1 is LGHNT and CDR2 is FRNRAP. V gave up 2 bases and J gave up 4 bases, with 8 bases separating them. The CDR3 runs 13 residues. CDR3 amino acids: CASGLTGPTEAFF. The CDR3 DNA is TGTGCTAGTGGTTTGACAGGCCCCACTGAAGCTTTCTTT.

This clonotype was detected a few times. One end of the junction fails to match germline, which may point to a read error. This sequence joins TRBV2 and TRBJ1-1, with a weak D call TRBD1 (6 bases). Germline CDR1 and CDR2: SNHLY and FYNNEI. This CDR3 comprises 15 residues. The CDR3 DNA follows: TGTGCCAGCAGTTTAGCAGGGGTTGGGAACGCTGAAGCTTTCTTT. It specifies CASSLAGVGNAEAFF.

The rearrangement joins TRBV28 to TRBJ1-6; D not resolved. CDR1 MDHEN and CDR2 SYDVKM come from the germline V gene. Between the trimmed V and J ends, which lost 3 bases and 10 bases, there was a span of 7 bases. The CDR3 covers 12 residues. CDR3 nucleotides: TGTGCCAGCAGTTTGGACCGCTCACCCCTCCACTTT. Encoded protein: CASSLDRSPLHF.

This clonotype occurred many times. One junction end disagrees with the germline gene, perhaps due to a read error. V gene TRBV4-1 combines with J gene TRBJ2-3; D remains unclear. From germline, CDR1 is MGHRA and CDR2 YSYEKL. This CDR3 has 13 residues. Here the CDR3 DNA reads TGTGCCAGCAGCCAAGTGGGCACAGATACGCAGTATTTT. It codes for CASSQVGTDTQYF.

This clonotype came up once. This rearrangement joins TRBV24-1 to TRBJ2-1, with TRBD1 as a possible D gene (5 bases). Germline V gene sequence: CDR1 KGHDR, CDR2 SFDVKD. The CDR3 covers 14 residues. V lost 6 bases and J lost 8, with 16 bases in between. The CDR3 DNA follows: TGTGCCACCAGTAAAGGCCAGGGTTACCATGAGCAGTTCTTC. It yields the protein CATSKGQGYHEQFF.

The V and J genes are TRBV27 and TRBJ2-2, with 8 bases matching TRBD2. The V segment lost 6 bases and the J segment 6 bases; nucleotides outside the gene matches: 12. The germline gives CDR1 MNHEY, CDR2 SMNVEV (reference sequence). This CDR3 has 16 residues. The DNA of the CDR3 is TGTGCCAGCAGCCCTTCAAAATCGGGGGGGCCCGGGGAGCTGTTTTTT. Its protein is CASSPSKSGGPGELFF.

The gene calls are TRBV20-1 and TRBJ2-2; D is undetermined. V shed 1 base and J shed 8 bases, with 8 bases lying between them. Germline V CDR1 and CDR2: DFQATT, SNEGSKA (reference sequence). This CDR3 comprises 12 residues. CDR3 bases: TGCAGTGCTAGAGCTCTCGGGGGGGAGCTGTTTTTT. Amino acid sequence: CSARALGGELFF.

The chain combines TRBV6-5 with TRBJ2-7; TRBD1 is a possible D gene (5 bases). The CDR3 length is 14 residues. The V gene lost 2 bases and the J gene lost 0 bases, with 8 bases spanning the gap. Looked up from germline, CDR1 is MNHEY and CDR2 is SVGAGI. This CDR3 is CASSYGRASYEQYF. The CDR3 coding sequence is TGTGCCAGCAGTTACGGCAGGGCCTCCTACGAGCAGTACTTC.

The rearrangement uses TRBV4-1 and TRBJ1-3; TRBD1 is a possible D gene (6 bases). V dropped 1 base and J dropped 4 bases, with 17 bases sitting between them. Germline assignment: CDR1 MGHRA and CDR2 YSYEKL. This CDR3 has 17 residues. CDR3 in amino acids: CASSQVGGLSSGNTIYF. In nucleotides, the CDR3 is TGCGCCAGCAGCCAAGTTGGGGGGCTAAGCTCCGGAAACACCATATATTTT.

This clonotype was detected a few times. The CDR3 DNA follows: TGCAGTGCTATATTTACGAGGGGACGGAGTAACACCGGGGAGCTGTTTTTT. Encoded protein: CSAIFTRGRSNTGELFF. V usage is TRBV20-1 and J usage is TRBJ2-2; D may match TRBD1 or TRBD2 (5 bases each). V gave up 4 bases and J gave up 2 bases, with 20 bases separating them. CDR1 DFQATT and CDR2 SNEGSKA come from the germline V gene (reference sequence). The CDR3 is 17 amino acids.

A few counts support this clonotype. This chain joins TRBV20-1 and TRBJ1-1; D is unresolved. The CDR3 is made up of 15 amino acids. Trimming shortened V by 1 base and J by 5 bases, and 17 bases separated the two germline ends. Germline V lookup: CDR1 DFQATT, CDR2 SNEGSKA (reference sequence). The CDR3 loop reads CSARVRLVGVTEAFF. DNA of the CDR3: TGCAGTGCTAGAGTCCGGTTGGTTGGGGTTACTGAAGCTTTCTTT.

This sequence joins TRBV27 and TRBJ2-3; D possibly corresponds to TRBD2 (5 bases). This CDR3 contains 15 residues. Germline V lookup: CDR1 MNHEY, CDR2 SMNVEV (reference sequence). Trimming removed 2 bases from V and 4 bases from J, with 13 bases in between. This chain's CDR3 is CASSLLSARADTQYF. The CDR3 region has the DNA TGTGCCAGCAGTTTACTGTCGGCGCGGGCAGATACGCAGTATTTT.

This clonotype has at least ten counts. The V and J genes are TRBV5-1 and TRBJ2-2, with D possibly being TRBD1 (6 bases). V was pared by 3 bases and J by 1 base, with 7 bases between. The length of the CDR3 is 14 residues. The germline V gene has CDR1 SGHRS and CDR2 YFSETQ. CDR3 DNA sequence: TGCGCCAGCAGCTCGGGACAGAACACCGGGGAGCTGTTTTTT. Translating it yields CASSSGQNTGELFF. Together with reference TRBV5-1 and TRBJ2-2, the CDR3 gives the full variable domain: KAGVTQTPRYLIKTRGQQVTLSCSPISGHRSVSWYQQTPGQGLQFLFEYFSETQRNKGNFPGRFSGRQFSNSRSEMNVSTLELGDSALYLCASSSGQNTGELFFGEGSRLTVL.

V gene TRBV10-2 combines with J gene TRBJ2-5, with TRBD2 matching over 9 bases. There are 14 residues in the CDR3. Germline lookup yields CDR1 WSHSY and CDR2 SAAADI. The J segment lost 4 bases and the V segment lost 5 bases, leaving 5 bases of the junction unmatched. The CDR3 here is CASSRAGGGETQYF. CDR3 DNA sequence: TGCGCCAGCAGTCGAGCGGGAGGTGGAGAGACCCAGTACTTC.

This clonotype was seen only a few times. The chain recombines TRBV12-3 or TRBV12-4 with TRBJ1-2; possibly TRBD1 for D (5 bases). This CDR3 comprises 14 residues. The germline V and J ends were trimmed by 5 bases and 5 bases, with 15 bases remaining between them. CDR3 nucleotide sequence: TGTGCCAGCAGTGCAGTCGGAGGGGAGTATGGCTACACCTTC. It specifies CASSAVGGEYGYTF.

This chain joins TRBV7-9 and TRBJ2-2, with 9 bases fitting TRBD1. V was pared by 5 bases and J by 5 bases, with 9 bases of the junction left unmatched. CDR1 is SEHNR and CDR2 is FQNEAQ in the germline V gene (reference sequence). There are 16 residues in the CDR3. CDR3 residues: CASSPTRTGETGELFF. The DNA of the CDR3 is TGTGCCAGCAGCCCGACCCGGACAGGGGAAACCGGGGAGCTGTTTTTT.